The next 30 T cell receptor beta chains were all read from a single sample in a study of human thymus T cells. The data were produced by immunoSEQ multiplex PCR, yet TCRdb's version contains in-frame clones alone and is incomplete. The sample holds 60,000 to 75,000 clones, roughly 95% seen once. Resections were taken during corrective heart surgery, and the thymus tissue came from these. Input material: thymus tissue. Receptor source: a girl under three years old with a congenital heart defect but otherwise immunologically healthy.

The chain carries TRBV12-5 and TRBJ2-1, with 10 bases fitting TRBD2. The V gene end was trimmed by 5 bases and the J gene end by 5 bases; junction bases not matched to a gene: 15. Germline values: CDR1 LGHNT, CDR2 FRNRAP. CDR3 length: 18 amino acids. Here the CDR3 DNA reads TGTGCTAGTGGTACTCTAGCGGGGGCCGGTTTCTCTAACAATGAGCAGTTCTTC. This translates into CASGTLAGAGFSNNEQFF. The full variable domain, completed using reference TRBV12-5 and TRBJ2-1, is DARVTQTPRHKVTEMGQEVTMRCQPILGHNTVFWYRQTMMQGLELLAYFRNRAPLDDSGMPKDRFSAEMPDATLATLKIQPSEPRDSAVYFCASGTLAGAGFSNNEQFFGPGTRLTVL.

This chain connects TRBV30 to TRBJ2-2; the D is unclear. Germline V CDR1 and CDR2: GTSNPN, SVGIG (reference sequence). The ends were cut back, 2 bases at V and 0 bases at J, with 10 bases in the middle. The CDR3 consists of 15 residues. The CDR3 DNA follows: TGTGCCTGGAGTCTGCCAGGTTCGAACACCGGGGAGCTGTTTTTT. Translated, it gives CAWSLPGSNTGELFF.

The V gene is TRBV27, the J gene TRBJ2-1, with TRBD2 as a possible D gene (5 bases). The germline V and J ends were trimmed by 5 bases and 5 bases, with 19 bases remaining between them. This CDR3 spans 16 amino acids. Germline V gene sequence: CDR1 MNHEY, CDR2 SMNVEV (reference sequence). The DNA for the CDR3 is TGTGCCAGCAGTCCCCATTTTCAACCCGGGAACAATGAGCAGTTCTTC. Protein: CASSPHFQPGNNEQFF.

In DNA form, the CDR3 reads TGTGCCAGCAGCCAAATCAGGGACAGGGCGCAGTATTTT. It specifies CASSQIRDRAQYF. The chain is built from TRBV25-1 and TRBJ2-3, with 9 bases fitting TRBD1. The CDR3 has 13 residues. V trimming: 6 bases; J trimming: 10 bases; junction bases outside the gene matches: 8. Germline-derived CDR1 and CDR2 are MGHDK and SYGVNS. Combining the CDR3 with reference TRBV25-1 and TRBJ2-3 gives the whole variable domain EADIYQTPRYLVIGTGKKITLECSQTMGHDKMYWYQQDPGMELHLIHYSYGVNSTEKGDLSSESTVSRIRTEHFPLTLESARPSHTSQYLCASSQIRDRAQYFGPGTRLTVL.

The rearrangement uses TRBV9 and TRBJ1-2, with D perhaps matching TRBD1 (5 bases). Germline lookup yields CDR1 SGDLS and CDR2 YYNGEE. The V end lost 4 bases, the J end lost 2 bases, and 9 bases lay between the germline ends. The CDR3 covers 13 residues. In DNA, the CDR3 is TGTGCCAGCAGCCCAGGGTGGAACTATGGCTACACCTTC. Residues: CASSPGWNYGYTF.

The genes are TRBV15 and TRBJ1-5, with no clear D. The CDR3 extends over 17 amino acids. V lost 0 bases, J lost 0 bases, and 12 bases lay in between. CDR1 LNHNV and CDR2 YYDKDF come from the germline V gene (reference sequence). The CDR3 sequence: CATSRDGQHISNQPQHF. CDR3 bases: TGTGCCACCAGCAGAGATGGCCAACACATTAGCAATCAGCCCCAGCATTTT.

This rearrangement joins TRBV27 to TRBJ2-3; 9 nucleotides line up with TRBD2. Trimming took 5 bases from V and 7 from J; bases not matched to a gene: 16. Per germline, CDR1 MNHEY and CDR2 SMNVEV (reference sequence). The CDR3 length is 17 residues. This CDR3 is CASSPLKNSSGIYTQYF. The CDR3 DNA sequence: TGTGCCAGCAGTCCCCTTAAAAACTCTAGCGGGATATATACGCAGTATTTT.

The DNA of the CDR3 is TGTGCCAGCAGCCATCATCTAGCGGGAGTCACAGATACGCAGTATTTT. This codes for CASSHHLAGVTDTQYF. The chain couples TRBV7-8 to TRBJ2-3; 10 bases fit TRBD2. The CDR3 length is 16 residues. The V gene end was trimmed by 5 bases and the J gene end by 2 bases; junction bases not matched to a gene: 7. CDR1 is SGHVS and CDR2 is FQNEAQ in the germline V gene.

This clone appeared once. This chain joins TRBV19 and TRBJ2-2; D gene unclear. CDR1 LNHDA and CDR2 SQIVND come from the germline V gene (reference sequence). This CDR3 spans 14 amino acids. V shed 3 bases and J shed 3 bases, with 8 bases lying between them. The DNA for the CDR3 is TGTGCCAGTAGTATCGGCAGACACACCGGGGAGCTGTTTTTT. Its protein product is CASSIGRHTGELFF.

The chain joins TRBV27 to TRBJ2-3; either TRBD1 or TRBD2 may fit D (5 bases each). Trimming took 8 bases from V and 2 from J, leaving 11 bases between them. The CDR3 sequence is 13 residues long. The germline gives CDR1 MNHEY, CDR2 SMNVEV (reference sequence). The CDR3 region has the DNA TGTGCCAGCCACCAGGGAGTCACAGATACGCAGTATTTT. Translation: CASHQGVTDTQYF.

This CDR3 reads CASSLRGITPEETQYF. CDR3 DNA: TGTGCCAGCAGCTTGAGGGGAATCACGCCAGAAGAGACCCAGTACTTC. The V gene is TRBV5-4, the J gene TRBJ2-5; D might be TRBD1 (5 bases). Germline lookup yields CDR1 SGHNT and CDR2 YYREEE (reference sequence). The CDR3 is made up of 16 amino acids. Trimming removed 1 base from V and 3 bases from J, with 16 bases in between.

V and J are TRBV5-4 and TRBJ2-7; TRBD1 might be the D (5 bases). Trimming took off 2 bases at V and 3 bases at J, with 15 bases between the two ends. The CDR3 has 15 residues. CDR1 is SGHNT, CDR2 YYREEE, per germline (reference sequence). CDR3 amino acids: CASSFFFPGNYEQYF. CDR3 sequence (DNA): TGTGCCAGCAGCTTTTTTTTCCCAGGGAACTACGAGCAGTACTTC.

The chain joins TRBV5-1 to TRBJ2-7, with D unresolved. Germline V gives CDR1 SGHRS, CDR2 YFSETQ. The V and J ends lost 4 bases and 4 bases respectively, with 9 bases between them. This CDR3 has 12 residues. Written as DNA, the CDR3 is TGCGCCAGCAGCCCCGCCCCGTACGAGCAGTACTTC. Its translation is CASSPAPYEQYF.

The chain couples TRBV7-8 to TRBJ2-7; 12 bases map to TRBD2. The trim removed 1 base at V and 2 bases at J, leaving 6 bases unmatched. The germline V gene encodes CDR1 SGHVS and CDR2 FQNEAQ. CDR3 length: 17 residues. CDR3: CASSLDGLAGPPYEQYF. DNA of the CDR3: TGTGCCAGCAGCTTAGACGGACTAGCGGGACCCCCCTACGAGCAGTACTTC.

The chain carries TRBV14 and TRBJ2-7, with a tentative D call TRBD2 (5 bases). The ends were cut back, 0 bases at V and 3 bases at J, with 24 bases in the middle. Germline assignment: CDR1 SGHDN and CDR2 FVKESK. This CDR3 has 19 residues. The CDR3 region is CASSQDRLVGGRVSYEQYF. In DNA form, the CDR3 reads TGTGCCAGCAGCCAAGATCGATTAGTAGGAGGCCGAGTGAGCTACGAGCAGTACTTC.

The V and J genes are TRBV28 and TRBJ2-1, with unresolved D. Germline values: CDR1 MDHEN, CDR2 SYDVKM. Trimming cost V 5 bases and J 4 bases, with 21 bases left between them. CDR3 length: 17 amino acids. The CDR3 sequence is CASSPYSTITFYNEQFF. DNA of the CDR3: TGTGCCAGCAGTCCCTACAGCACCATAACGTTTTACAATGAGCAGTTCTTC.

The chain employs TRBV28 and TRBJ1-4, with D uncertain. Germline V gene sequence: CDR1 MDHEN, CDR2 SYDVKM. With 10 bases removed from V and 2 bases from J, the gap between germline ends came to 11 bases. CDR3 size: 13 residues. Here the CDR3 reads CAIDGSTNEKLFF. Written as DNA, the CDR3 is TGTGCCATCGATGGTAGCACTAATGAAAAACTGTTTTTT. The full variable domain, with the rest looked up from reference TRBV28 and TRBJ1-4, is DVKVTQSSRYLVKRTGEKVFLECVQDMDHENMFWYRQDPGLGLRLIYFSYDVKMKEKGDIPEGYSVSREKKERFSLILESASTNQTSMYLCAIDGSTNEKLFFGSGTQLSVL.

The chain has TRBV7-8 and TRBJ2-5; D is undetermined. Germline V gene data show CDR1 as SGHVS and CDR2 as FQNEAQ. The CDR3 extends over 13 amino acids. The germline V and J ends were trimmed by 5 bases and 2 bases, with 9 bases remaining between them. In DNA, the CDR3 is TGTGCCAGCAGCCCTCGAGGTCAAGAGACCCAGTACTTC. As protein: CASSPRGQETQYF.

This clone was recorded a few times. The V gene is TRBV7-9, the J gene TRBJ1-2; no definite D call. The CDR3 totals 16 residues. CDR1 SEHNR and CDR2 FQNEAQ come from the germline V gene (reference sequence). The ends were cut back, 3 bases at V and 4 bases at J, with 18 bases in the middle. In nucleotides, the CDR3 is TGTGCCAGCAGCTTCATTTCCGGTCTCCTCTTCTATGGCTACACCTTC. Its protein is CASSFISGLLFYGYTF.

Here the CDR3 DNA reads TGTGCCAGCAGCTTAGCGCCTGGCGGCCGACTTAACTATGGCTACACCTTC. This codes for CASSLAPGGRLNYGYTF. V and J are TRBV7-2 and TRBJ1-2; D ambiguous. This CDR3 comprises 17 residues. CDR1 and CDR2 from the germline V gene are SGHTA and FQGNSA. V shed 0 bases and J shed 1 base, with 15 bases lying between them.

This clone was counted once. The CDR3, as DNA: TGTGCCAGCAGCTTATCCTGGTGGGAGAATTACACCGGGGAGCTGTTTTTT. Amino acids: CASSLSWWENYTGELFF. The chain recombines TRBV11-3 with TRBJ2-2, with D perhaps TRBD2 (5 bases). This CDR3 has 17 amino acids. Trimming left V 2 bases short and J 3 bases short, with 16 bases between. CDR1 is SGHNT, CDR2 YENEEA, per germline.

V gene TRBV14 combines with J gene TRBJ2-4, with D possibly matching TRBD2 (5 bases). Per the germline V gene, CDR1 is SGHDN and CDR2 is FVKESK. The CDR3 runs to 15 residues. V was trimmed by 0 bases and J by 1 base, leaving 7 bases between them. The CDR3 reads CASSQDSAAKNIQYF. The CDR3 DNA is TGTGCCAGCAGCCAAGATAGCGCGGCCAAAAACATTCAGTACTTC.

The genes are TRBV7-9 and TRBJ1-1; TRBD1 aligns across 12 bases. The CDR3 runs to 19 residues. Losses at the gene ends were 0 bases for V and 11 bases for J; bases not matched to a gene: 19. Germline CDR1 reads SEHNR; CDR2 reads FQNEAQ (reference sequence). The DNA for the CDR3 is TGTGCCAGCAGCTTAGCGCGGGACAGGGGGCGCGAGTCCCTCCTGAAGGCTTTCTTT. It translates to CASSLARDRGRESLLKAFF.

The rearrangement links TRBV5-6 to TRBJ2-5, with D perhaps being TRBD1 or TRBD2 (5 bases each). Germline V gene sequence: CDR1 SGHDT, CDR2 YYEEEE. The CDR3 has 18 amino acids. Trimming cost V 4 bases and J 2 bases, with 24 bases left between them. As DNA, the CDR3 is TGTGCCAGCAGCCCGGCAGACAGTCGGACGTCGGGGCAAGAGACCCAGTACTTC. As protein: CASSPADSRTSGQETQYF.

The J gene is TRBJ1-2, the V gene TRBV25-1, with 10 bases fitting TRBD1. The CDR3 loop spans 16 amino acids. V was clipped by 6 bases and J by 4 bases; unmatched bases: 11. Germline V gene sequence: CDR1 MGHDK, CDR2 SYGVNS. Here the CDR3 reads CASSPWGQGFGYGYTF. The CDR3 nucleotides read TGTGCCAGCAGCCCTTGGGGACAGGGGTTTGGCTATGGCTACACCTTC.

The gene calls are TRBV4-1 and TRBJ2-2; D is perhaps TRBD2 (6 bases). CDR1 is MGHRA, CDR2 YSYEKL, per germline. CDR3 length: 13 residues. Trimming shortened V by 4 bases and J by 9 bases, and 12 bases separated the two germline ends. The CDR3 DNA sequence: TGCGCCAGCAGCCCGGGAGCCGCCAGGGAGCTGTTTTTT. Protein sequence: CASSPGAARELFF.

The chain uses TRBV6-1 and TRBJ1-1; D gene unclear. V lost 5 bases to trimming and J lost 1 base, with 14 bases between them. Germline V gene lookup returns CDR1 MNHNS and CDR2 SASEGT. The CDR3 runs to 15 residues. This chain's CDR3 is CASSLINKGNTEAFF. The CDR3 coding sequence is TGTGCCAGCAGTTTGATAAACAAGGGGAACACTGAAGCTTTCTTT.

This chain connects TRBV7-2 to TRBJ1-1; D is unclear. The CDR3 runs to 15 residues. The V gene's germline CDR1 is SGHTA and CDR2 FQGNSA. Between the trimmed V and J ends, which lost 0 bases and 6 bases, there was a span of 14 bases. The CDR3 reads CASSLAPSRAAEAFF. For the CDR3, the DNA is TGTGCCAGCAGCTTAGCGCCTTCGAGGGCGGCTGAAGCTTTCTTT.

This rearrangement joins TRBV19 to TRBJ1-1, with D perhaps TRBD1 (6 bases). Per germline, CDR1 LNHDA and CDR2 SQIVND (reference sequence). V lost 3 bases and J lost 1, with 15 bases in between. This CDR3 comprises 16 residues. CDR3 protein: CASSMRPRQANTEAFF. DNA of the CDR3: TGTGCCAGTAGTATGCGACCCCGACAGGCGAACACTGAAGCTTTCTTT. Using reference TRBV19 and TRBJ1-1 for the parts outside the CDR3, the full variable domain is DGGITQSPKYLFRKEGQNVTLSCEQNLNHDAMYWYRQDPGQGLRLIYYSQIVNDFQKGDIAEGYSVSREKKESFPLTVTSAQKNPTAFYLCASSMRPRQANTEAFFGQGTRLTVV.

This clone came up once. This rearrangement joins TRBV7-2 to TRBJ1-1; 9 nucleotides match TRBD1. The CDR3 has 16 amino acids. The J segment lost 5 bases and the V segment lost 5 bases, leaving 12 bases of the junction unmatched. Germline-derived CDR1 and CDR2 are SGHTA and FQGNSA. CDR3 sequence reads: CASSPDGTGSWTEAFF. In nucleotides, the CDR3 is TGTGCCAGCAGCCCAGACGGGACAGGGAGTTGGACTGAAGCTTTCTTT.